Listed here are 21 T cell receptor beta chains from one sample, sequenced in a study of Ad26.COV2.S vaccination and SARS-CoV-2 variants. The treatment here: some 20 received Ad26.COV2.S at low or high dose, single or two shots; roughly five received placebo; per-sample allocation not given. Collection of samples fell on day 63 after the first vaccine or placebo injection. The assay was immunoSEQ multiplex PCR, and TCRdb's table has in-frame clones only and misses some. The sample lists around 400,000 clones, over 75% occurring once. This specimen consisted of peripheral blood, obtained in a trial of Ad26.COV2.S vaccine versus placebo. The receptors here all came from a person between 18 and 65 years old who received the Ad26.COV2.S COVID-19 vaccine or a placebo.

The V and J genes are TRBV7-2 and TRBJ2-2; 10 nucleotides agree with TRBD2. This CDR3 has 17 residues. Germline V gives CDR1 SGHTA, CDR2 FQGNSA. V dropped 5 bases and J dropped 3; count of bases not matched to a gene: 9. CDR3 sequence: CASSRQASGSHTGELFF. CDR3 nucleotides: TGTGCCAGCAGCCGCCAGGCTAGCGGGAGTCACACCGGGGAGCTGTTTTTT.

The rearrangement joins TRBV21-1 to TRBJ1-4; the table's D gene call, TRBD1, was not cross checked with the DNA. TRBV21-1 is deemed a pseudogene. CDR3 length: 14 residues. The CDR3 region has the DNA TGTGCCAGCAGCAAAGTCAGGTCCCGAGAAAAACTGTTTTTT. Encoded protein: CASSKVRSREKLFF.

The V gene is TRBV11-3, the J gene TRBJ2-1, with TRBD2 matching over 7 bases. CDR3 length: 18 amino acids. Trimming removed 0 bases from V and 0 bases from J; junction bases left unmatched: 8. Germline-derived CDR1 and CDR2 are SGHNT and YENEEA. This CDR3 is CASSLDFGRPSSYNEQFF. CDR3 DNA sequence: TGTGCCAGCAGCTTAGATTTCGGGAGGCCGAGCTCCTACAATGAGCAGTTCTTC.

V usage is TRBV5-4 and J usage is TRBJ2-1; 11 bases fit TRBD2. The length of the CDR3 is 14 residues. J lost 7 bases, V lost 1 base, and 1 base had no gene match. Germline-derived CDR1 and CDR2 are SGHNT and YYREEE (reference sequence). CDR3 coding DNA: TGTGCCAGCAGCTTGTTAGCGGGAGGGAATGAGCAGTTCTTC. This codes for CASSLLAGGNEQFF. Full variable domain (missing parts from reference TRBV5-4 and TRBJ2-1): ETGVTQSPTHLIKTRGQQVTLRCSSQSGHNTVSWYQQALGQGPQFIFQYYREEENGRGNFPPRFSGLQFPNYSSELNVNALELDDSALYLCASSLLAGGNEQFFGPGTRLTVL.

This clone has just one count. The chain links TRBV6-5 to TRBJ2-2; D is undetermined. The CDR3 has 15 amino acids. Deletions cut 2 bases from V and 0 bases from J, with 7 bases between. The germline V gene encodes CDR1 MNHEY and CDR2 SVGAGI. Here the CDR3 reads CASSYSNSNTGELFF. In DNA form, the CDR3 reads TGTGCCAGCAGTTACAGCAATTCGAACACCGGGGAGCTGTTTTTT.

The rearrangement uses TRBV5-1 and TRBJ1-2; TRBD1 matches at 7 bases. Trimming removed 2 bases from V and 8 bases from J; junction bases left unmatched: 12. The CDR3 consists of 15 residues. CDR1 is SGHRS and CDR2 is YFSETQ in the germline V gene. The CDR3 bases are TGCGCCAGCAGCTTCCTCGGGACAGACGGCCTGGGCTACACCTTC. This encodes CASSFLGTDGLGYTF. Together with reference TRBV5-1 and TRBJ1-2, the CDR3 gives the full variable domain: KAGVTQTPRYLIKTRGQQVTLSCSPISGHRSVSWYQQTPGQGLQFLFEYFSETQRNKGNFPGRFSGRQFSNSRSEMNVSTLELGDSALYLCASSFLGTDGLGYTFGSGTRLTVV.

The V gene is TRBV28, the J gene TRBJ1-3; D may be TRBD1 (5 bases). V was trimmed by 5 bases and J by 3 bases, leaving 20 bases between them. The CDR3 length is 17 residues. The germline V gene has CDR1 MDHEN and CDR2 SYDVKM. CDR3 nucleotides: TGTGCCAGCAGTCCCCGGGGCATCGGACGCCTTGGAAACACCATATATTTT. This gives the protein CASSPRGIGRLGNTIYF.

This clone was seen only a few times. The CDR3 DNA sequence: TGTGCCAGCTCACCACAGGGGCTCAGCGACTATGGCTACACCTTC. Translating it yields CASSPQGLSDYGYTF. The chain links TRBV18 to TRBJ1-2, with D possibly being TRBD1 (5 bases). V lost 1 base, J lost 3 bases, and 12 bases lay in between. CDR3 length: 15 amino acids. Germline-derived CDR1 and CDR2 are KGHSH and LQKENI. Together with reference TRBV18 and TRBJ1-2, the CDR3 gives the full variable domain: NAGVMQNPRHLVRRRGQEARLRCSPMKGHSHVYWYRQLPEEGLKFMVYLQKENIIDESGMPKERFSAEFPKEGPSILRIQQVVRGDSAAYFCASSPQGLSDYGYTFGSGTRLTVV.

The V gene is TRBV7-9, the J gene TRBJ1-5; D perhaps matches TRBD1 (5 bases). The CDR3 length is 14 residues. Germline V gene lookup returns CDR1 SEHNR and CDR2 FQNEAQ (reference sequence). With 5 bases removed from V and 0 bases from J, the gap between germline ends came to 8 bases. The DNA for the CDR3 is TGTGCCAGCAGCCCAGGGTATAGCAATCAGCCCCAGCATTTT. Residues: CASSPGYSNQPQHF.

The CDR3 region is CASSQGTKGQPQHF. The CDR3 nucleotides read TGTGCCAGCAGCCAAGGGACAAAGGGACAGCCCCAGCATTTT. V and J are TRBV7-2 and TRBJ1-5, with a weak D call TRBD1 (6 bases). The CDR3 is made up of 14 amino acids. Trimming removed 5 bases from V and 7 bases from J, with 15 bases in between. Germline V gene data show CDR1 as SGHTA and CDR2 as FQGNSA.

CDR3: CASSYGDYNYEQFF. In DNA form, the CDR3 reads TGTGCCAGCAGTTACGGGGACTATAACTATGAGCAGTTCTTC. The chain links TRBV6-5 to TRBJ2-1; 7 bases align to TRBD2. The CDR3 spans 14 residues. Germline lookup yields CDR1 MNHEY and CDR2 SVGAGI. Trimming at V came to 2 bases and at J to 8 bases, leaving 6 bases not matched to a gene.

The chain couples TRBV6-1 to TRBJ2-7; D ambiguous. The ends were cut back, 3 bases at V and 7 bases at J, with 7 bases in the middle. The germline gives CDR1 MNHNS, CDR2 SASEGT. This CDR3 has 11 residues. The CDR3 sequence: CASSDLKEQYF. In DNA, the CDR3 is TGTGCCAGCAGTGATTTGAAAGAGCAGTACTTC.

This rearrangement joins TRBV7-2 to TRBJ2-5, with D uncertain. CDR3 length: 12 residues. Germline assignment: CDR1 SGHTA and CDR2 FQGNSA. Trimming left V 5 bases short and J 4 bases short, with 8 bases between. CDR3 in DNA: TGTGCCAGCAGCCGCTTTTCAGAGACCCAGTACTTC. Its translation: CASSRFSETQYF. Looking up the rest from reference TRBV7-2 and TRBJ2-5 gives the full variable domain: GAGVSQSPSNKVTEKGKDVELRCDPISGHTALYWYRQSLGQGLEFLIYFQGNSAPDKSGLPSDRFSAERTGGSVSTLTIQRTQQEDSAVYLCASSRFSETQYFGPGTRLLVL.

The V gene is TRBV6-6, the J gene TRBJ1-1, with TRBD1 matching over 8 bases. Germline values: CDR1 MNHNY, CDR2 SVGAGI (reference sequence). V lost 5 bases, J lost 3 bases, and 8 bases stayed unmatched. This CDR3 has 15 residues. DNA for the CDR3: TGTGCCAGCAGTGCCGGAGACAGGGGATACACTGAAGCTTTCTTT. Its translation: CASSAGDRGYTEAFF.

This chain uses TRBV27 with TRBJ1-4, with TRBD1 matching 9 bases. The V segment lost 8 bases and the J segment 6 bases; nucleotides outside the gene matches: 7. The germline gives CDR1 MNHEY, CDR2 SMNVEV (reference sequence). This CDR3 spans 14 amino acids. The CDR3 protein is CASGNTGGDEKLFF. DNA for the CDR3: TGTGCCAGCGGAAATACAGGGGGCGATGAAAAACTGTTTTTT.

The chain is built from TRBV27 and TRBJ2-2; D unclear. Deletions cut 2 bases from V and 4 bases from J, with 8 bases between. Germline V gene sequence: CDR1 MNHEY, CDR2 SMNVEV (reference sequence). This CDR3 contains 14 residues. Written as DNA, the CDR3 is TGTGCCAGCAGTTTACCGGACGGCACCGGGGAGCTGTTTTTT. This sequence encodes CASSLPDGTGELFF.

This clone was found a few times. The rearrangement joins TRBV23-1 to TRBJ2-1; TRBD2 is a possible D gene (6 bases). TRBV23-1 is identified as an open reading frame with a role that is uncertain. Trimming took 10 bases from V and 6 from J, leaving 19 bases between them. There are 14 residues in the CDR3. CDR3 region: CATSIGRGSNEQFF. The CDR3 DNA reads TGCGCCACCTCCATAGGTCGGGGGAGCAATGAGCAGTTCTTC.

This chain uses TRBV29-1 with TRBJ2-3; 8 bases agree with TRBD2. This CDR3 is 15 amino acids long. Unmatched junction bases numbered 12, after V lost 4 bases and J lost 6 bases. Germline V gene sequence: CDR1 SQVTM, CDR2 ANQGSEA. The CDR3 coding sequence is TGCAGCGTTGCCTTGACTAGCGCCCCGGGGGATACGCAGTATTTT. This codes for CSVALTSAPGDTQYF.

The chain uses TRBV9 and TRBJ1-4; D may be TRBD1 (6 bases). Trimming stripped 0 bases from V and 5 bases from J, with 11 bases between. Germline V lookup: CDR1 SGDLS, CDR2 YYNGEE. The CDR3 totals 15 residues. The CDR3 protein is CASSVGQGLNEKLFF. Written as DNA, the CDR3 is TGTGCCAGCAGCGTAGGGCAGGGGCTGAATGAAAAACTGTTTTTT.

This chain joins TRBV4-3 and TRBJ2-1; 9 bases are shared with TRBD2. CDR3 length equals 15 residues. V shed 1 base, J shed 6 bases, and the junction held 4 bases outside the gene matches. CDR1 is LGHNA, CDR2 YSLEER, per germline. As DNA, the CDR3 is TGCGCCAGCAGCCAAGGCCTAGCGGGAATCAATGAGCAGTTCTTC. Translation gives CASSQGLAGINEQFF.

The V gene is TRBV5-5, the J gene TRBJ1-3, with a tentative D call TRBD1 (5 bases). The V and J ends lost 0 bases and 3 bases respectively, with 10 bases between them. Germline V lookup: CDR1 SGHKS, CDR2 YYEKEE (reference sequence). The length of the CDR3 is 15 residues. The CDR3 coding sequence is TGTGCCAGCAGCTTGGCGCCGGGGGATGGAAACACCATATATTTT. This translates into CASSLAPGDGNTIYF.